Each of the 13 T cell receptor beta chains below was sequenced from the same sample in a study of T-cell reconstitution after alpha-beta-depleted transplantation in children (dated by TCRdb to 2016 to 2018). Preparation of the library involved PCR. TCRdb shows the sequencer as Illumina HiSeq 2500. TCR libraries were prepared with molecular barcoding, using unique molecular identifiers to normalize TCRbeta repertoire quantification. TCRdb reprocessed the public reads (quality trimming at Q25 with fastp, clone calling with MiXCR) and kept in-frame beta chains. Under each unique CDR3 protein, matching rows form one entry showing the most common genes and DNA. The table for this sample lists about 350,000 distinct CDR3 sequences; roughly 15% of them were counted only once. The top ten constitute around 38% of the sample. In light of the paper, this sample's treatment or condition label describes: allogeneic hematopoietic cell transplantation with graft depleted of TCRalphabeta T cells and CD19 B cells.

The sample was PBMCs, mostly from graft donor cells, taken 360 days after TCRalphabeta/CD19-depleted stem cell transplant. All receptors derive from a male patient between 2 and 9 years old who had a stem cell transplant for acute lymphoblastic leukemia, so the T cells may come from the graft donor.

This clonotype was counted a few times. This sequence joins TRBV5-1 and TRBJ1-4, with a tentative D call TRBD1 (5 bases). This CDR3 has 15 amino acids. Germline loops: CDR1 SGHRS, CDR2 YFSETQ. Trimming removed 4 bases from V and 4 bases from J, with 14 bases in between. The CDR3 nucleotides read TGCGCCAGCAGCGGGCAGGGCAGGTTTAATGAAAAACTGTTTTTT. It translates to CASSGQGRFNEKLFF.

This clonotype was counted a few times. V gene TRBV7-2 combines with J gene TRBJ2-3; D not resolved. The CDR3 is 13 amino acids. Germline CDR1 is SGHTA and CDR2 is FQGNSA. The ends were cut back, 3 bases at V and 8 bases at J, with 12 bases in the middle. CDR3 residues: CASSLDRWGTQYF. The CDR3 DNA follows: TGTGCCAGCAGCTTGGATCGGTGGGGTACGCAGTATTTT.

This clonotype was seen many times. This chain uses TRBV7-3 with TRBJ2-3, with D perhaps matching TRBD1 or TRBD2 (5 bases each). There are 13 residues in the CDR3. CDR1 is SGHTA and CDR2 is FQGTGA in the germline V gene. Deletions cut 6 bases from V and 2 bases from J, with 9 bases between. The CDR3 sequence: CASRLGATDTQYF. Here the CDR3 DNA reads TGTGCCAGCAGACTCGGGGCCACAGATACGCAGTATTTT.

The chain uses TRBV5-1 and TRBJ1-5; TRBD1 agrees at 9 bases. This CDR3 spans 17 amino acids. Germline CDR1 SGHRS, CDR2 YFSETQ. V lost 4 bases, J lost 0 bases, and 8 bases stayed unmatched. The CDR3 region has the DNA TGCGCCAGCAGCGTCGGGACAGGGAGTGCTAGCAATCAGCCCCAGCATTTT. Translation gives CASSVGTGSASNQPQHF.

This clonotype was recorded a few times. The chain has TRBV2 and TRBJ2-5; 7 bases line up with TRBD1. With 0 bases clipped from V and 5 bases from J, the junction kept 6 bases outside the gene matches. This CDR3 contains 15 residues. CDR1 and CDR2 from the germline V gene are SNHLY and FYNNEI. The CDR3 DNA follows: TGTGCCAGCAGTGAAGCGAGAACAGGGGTTGAGACCCAGTACTTC. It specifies CASSEARTGVETQYF.

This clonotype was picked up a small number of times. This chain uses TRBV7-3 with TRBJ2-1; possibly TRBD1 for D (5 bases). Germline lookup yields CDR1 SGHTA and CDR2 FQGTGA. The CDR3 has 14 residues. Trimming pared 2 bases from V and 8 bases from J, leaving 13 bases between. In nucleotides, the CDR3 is TGTGCCAGCAGCTTATTAGGGCGCAGGGATGAGCAGTTCTTC. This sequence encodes CASSLLGRRDEQFF. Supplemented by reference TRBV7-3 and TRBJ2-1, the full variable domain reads GAGVSQTPSNKVTEKGKYVELRCDPISGHTALYWYRQSLGQGPEFLIYFQGTGAADDSGLPNDRFFAVRPEGSVSTLKIQRTERGDSAVYLCASSLLGRRDEQFFGPGTRLTVL.

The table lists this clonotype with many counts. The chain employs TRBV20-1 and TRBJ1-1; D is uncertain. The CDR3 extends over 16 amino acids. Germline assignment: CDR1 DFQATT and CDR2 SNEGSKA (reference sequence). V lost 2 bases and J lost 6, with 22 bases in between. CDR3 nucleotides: TGCAGTGCTAGACCAACGCTAGGGTGGGTAAGCCCTGAAGCTTTCTTT. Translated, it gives CSARPTLGWVSPEAFF.

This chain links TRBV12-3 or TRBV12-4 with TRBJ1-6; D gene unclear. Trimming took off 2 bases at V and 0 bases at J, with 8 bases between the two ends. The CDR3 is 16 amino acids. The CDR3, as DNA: TGTGCCAGCAGTTTAATGCCGAGCTCCTATAATTCACCCCTCCACTTT. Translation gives CASSLMPSSYNSPLHF.

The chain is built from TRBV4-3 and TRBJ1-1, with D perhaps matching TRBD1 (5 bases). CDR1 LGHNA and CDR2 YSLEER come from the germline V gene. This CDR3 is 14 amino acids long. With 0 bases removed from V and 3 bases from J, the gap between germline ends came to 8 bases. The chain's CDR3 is CASSQEAGYTEAFF. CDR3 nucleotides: TGCGCCAGCAGCCAAGAGGCAGGGTACACTGAAGCTTTCTTT.

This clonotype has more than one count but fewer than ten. The CDR3 loop reads CAISETSGRTRETQYF. In DNA form, the CDR3 reads TGTGCCATCAGTGAGACTAGCGGGAGGACGAGAGAGACCCAGTACTTC. This chain connects TRBV10-3 to TRBJ2-5; 12 nucleotides line up with TRBD2. There are 16 residues in the CDR3. After removal of 2 bases from V and 4 bases from J, the junction contained 5 bases not matched to a gene. Germline CDR1 ENHRY, CDR2 SYGVKD.

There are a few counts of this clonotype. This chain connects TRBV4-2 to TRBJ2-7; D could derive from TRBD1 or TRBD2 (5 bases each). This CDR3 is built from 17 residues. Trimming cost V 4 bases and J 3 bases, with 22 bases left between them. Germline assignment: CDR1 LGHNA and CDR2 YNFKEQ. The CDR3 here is CASSPRGRGAVDYEQYF. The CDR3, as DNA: TGTGCCAGCAGCCCTCGGGGAAGGGGCGCAGTAGACTACGAGCAGTACTTC.

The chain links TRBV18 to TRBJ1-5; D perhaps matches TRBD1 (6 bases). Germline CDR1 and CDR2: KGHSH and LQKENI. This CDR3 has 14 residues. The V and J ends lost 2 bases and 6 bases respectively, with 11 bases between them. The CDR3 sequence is CASSPTQTGQPQHF. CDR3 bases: TGTGCCAGCTCACCAACCCAGACAGGTCAGCCCCAGCATTTT.

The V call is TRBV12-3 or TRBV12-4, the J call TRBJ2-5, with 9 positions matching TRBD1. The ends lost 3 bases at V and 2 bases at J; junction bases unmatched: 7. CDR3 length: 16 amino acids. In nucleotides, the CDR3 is TGTGCCAGCAGTTTTTTGATGGGACAGGGACAAGAGACCCAGTACTTC. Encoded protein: CASSFLMGQGQETQYF.